One sample yielded the 3 T cell receptor beta chains listed below, sequenced in a study of blood T cell repertoires in COVID-19. Generated by immunoSEQ multiplex PCR, the TCRdb table keeps only in-frame clones and is missing some. This sample yields 100,000 to 150,000 clones, of which roughly nine tenths are seen a single time; about 4.6% belongs to the top ten. The sequenced sample was peripheral blood. All receptors come from a man in his 60s with COVID-19, enrolled during active disease.

This chain uses TRBV2 with TRBJ1-4, with 7 bases that match TRBD1. V was clipped by 4 bases and J by 4 bases; unmatched bases: 6. The length of the CDR3 is 15 residues. CDR1 SNHLY and CDR2 FYNNEI come from the germline V gene. The CDR3 bases are TGTGCCAGCAGTGGAGACAGGGCGGTTAATGAAAAACTGTTTTTT. Its protein is CASSGDRAVNEKLFF.

The chain is built from TRBV6-5 and TRBJ1-2; the match to TRBD1 covers 11 bases. V shed 5 bases and J 3 bases; nucleotides not matched to a gene: 5. The CDR3 covers 15 residues. The germline V gene has CDR1 MNHEY and CDR2 SVGAGI. The CDR3 region is CASSQGQGDHYGYTF. The CDR3 DNA sequence: TGTGCCAGCAGTCAGGGACAGGGGGATCACTATGGCTACACCTTC.

The rearrangement joins TRBV6-5 to TRBJ2-7; D uncertain. The CDR3 is made up of 13 amino acids. Germline lookup yields CDR1 MNHEY and CDR2 SVGAGI. The ends were cut back, 4 bases at V and 3 bases at J, with 10 bases in the middle. CDR3 bases: TGTGCCAGCAGTTTCCCGGGTGGCTACGAGCAGTACTTC. Translating it yields CASSFPGGYEQYF.